This TCR beta chain was identified in a study of CD8+ T cells in alopecia areata. The overall study: Each recipient was a 7-10-week-old female C3H/HeJ mouse given skin from an approximately 6-12-month-old C3H/HeJ donor with spontaneous alopecia. Notes on the study in general: Scalp repertoires also include resident alphabeta T cells from normal skin. Possibly as an HLA-related effect, TCR sharing across patients appeared less clear than in mice. Relative to normal scalp, lesional scalp, especially alopecia totalis/universalis, showed higher clonality.

The germline gives CDR1 SQVVS, CDR2 ANEGSEA. This CDR3 has 12 residues. RNA, once extracted, was reverse transcribed into cDNA for use as the sequencing template. Clones were read by immunoSEQ multiplex PCR, and TCRdb kept only the in-frame ones, dropping some. The sample contains about 9,000 clones, none of them singletons. Separation of pooled cutaneous lymph node cells was by sorting with CD4, CD8alpha, NKG2D, NKG2ACE and other markers. Remarks on this clone: The antigen is undetermined. Gene labels here are mouse ones. The read ends 4 residues before the CDR3 terminus; that terminus is restored from the germline J gene.

Sample: CD8+ T cells sorted from a lymph node. This clonotype originated in a C3H/HeJ mouse with alopecia areata. Strain haplotype (MHC): H2-k. The genes are TRBV30 and TRBJ2-7; maybe TRBD1 (6 bases). The chain's CDR3 is CSSNRDKYEQYF. CDR3 DNA (partial): TGTAGTTCTAACCGGGACAAATAT.